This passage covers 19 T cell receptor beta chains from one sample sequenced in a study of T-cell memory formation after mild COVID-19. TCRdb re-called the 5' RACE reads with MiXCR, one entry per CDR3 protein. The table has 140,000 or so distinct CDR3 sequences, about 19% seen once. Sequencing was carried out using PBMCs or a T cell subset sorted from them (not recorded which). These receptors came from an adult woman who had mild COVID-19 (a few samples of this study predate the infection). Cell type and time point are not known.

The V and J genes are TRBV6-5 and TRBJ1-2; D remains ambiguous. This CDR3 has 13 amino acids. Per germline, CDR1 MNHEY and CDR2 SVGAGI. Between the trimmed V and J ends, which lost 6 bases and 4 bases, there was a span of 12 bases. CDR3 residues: CASSKEEGYGYTF. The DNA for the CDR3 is TGTGCCAGCAGCAAAGAGGAGGGCTATGGCTACACCTTC.

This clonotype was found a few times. The DNA for the CDR3 is TGCGCCAGCAGCTTGAGTCGGGGGTCGGATGGCTACACCTTC. The encoded protein is CASSLSRGSDGYTF. The rearrangement links TRBV5-1 to TRBJ1-2, with D perhaps TRBD1 (5 bases). The germline V gene has CDR1 SGHRS and CDR2 YFSETQ. V was shortened by 1 base and J by 6 bases, with 13 bases between the two germline ends. This CDR3 contains 14 residues. Full variable domain (outside the CDR3, taken from reference TRBV5-1 and TRBJ1-2): KAGVTQTPRYLIKTRGQQVTLSCSPISGHRSVSWYQQTPGQGLQFLFEYFSETQRNKGNFPGRFSGRQFSNSRSEMNVSTLELGDSALYLCASSLSRGSDGYTFGSGTRLTVV.

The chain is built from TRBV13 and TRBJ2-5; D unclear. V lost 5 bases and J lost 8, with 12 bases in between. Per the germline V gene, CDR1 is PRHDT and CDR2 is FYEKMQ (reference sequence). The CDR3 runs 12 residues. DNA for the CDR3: TGTGCCAGCAGCATACCCCGAGGAACCCAGTACTTC. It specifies CASSIPRGTQYF.

DNA of the CDR3: TGCGCCAGCAGCTACGGGACAGTCAGGGCCAACGTCCTGACTTTC. It encodes CASSYGTVRANVLTF. The chain couples TRBV4-1 to TRBJ2-6; 7 nucleotides line up with TRBD1. The CDR3 has 15 residues. V dropped 5 bases and J dropped 5; count of bases not matched to a gene: 6. Germline CDR1 is MGHRA and CDR2 is YSYEKL.

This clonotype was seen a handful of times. CDR3 nucleotide sequence: TGTGCCAGCAGTCCAATTCAAAAGGGAAGCTATGGCTACACCTTC. Amino acid sequence: CASSPIQKGSYGYTF. V gene TRBV12-3 or TRBV12-4 combines with J gene TRBJ1-2; no firm D call. Trimming cost V 5 bases and J 4 bases, with 17 bases left between them. The CDR3 length is 15 residues.

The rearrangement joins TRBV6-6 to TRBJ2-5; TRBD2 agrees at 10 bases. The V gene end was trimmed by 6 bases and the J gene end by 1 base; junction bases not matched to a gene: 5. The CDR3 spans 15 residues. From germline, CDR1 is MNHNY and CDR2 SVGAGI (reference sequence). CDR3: CASRPSGGPQETQYF. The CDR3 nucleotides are TGTGCCAGCAGACCTAGCGGGGGCCCCCAAGAGACCCAGTACTTC.

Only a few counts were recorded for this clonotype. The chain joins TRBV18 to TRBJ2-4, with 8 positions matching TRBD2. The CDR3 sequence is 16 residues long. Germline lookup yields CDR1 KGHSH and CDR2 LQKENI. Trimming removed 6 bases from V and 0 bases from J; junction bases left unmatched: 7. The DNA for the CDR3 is TGTGCCAGCTCGGACCGCGGGGGGTTAGCCAAAAACATTCAGTACTTC. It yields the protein CASSDRGGLAKNIQYF.

CDR3 amino acids: CASSVERGEQFF. DNA of the CDR3: TGCGCCAGCAGCGTCGAGAGGGGTGAGCAGTTCTTC. This chain connects TRBV5-1 to TRBJ2-1; either TRBD1 or TRBD2 may fit D (5 bases each). Germline CDR1 is SGHRS and CDR2 is YFSETQ. The CDR3 is made up of 12 amino acids. Between the trimmed V and J ends, which lost 4 bases and 9 bases, there was a span of 11 bases.

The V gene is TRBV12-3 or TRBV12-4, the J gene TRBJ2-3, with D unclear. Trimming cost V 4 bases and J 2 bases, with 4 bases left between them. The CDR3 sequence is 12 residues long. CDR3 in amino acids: CASSWFTDTQYF. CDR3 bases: TGTGCCAGCAGTTGGTTCACAGATACGCAGTATTTT.

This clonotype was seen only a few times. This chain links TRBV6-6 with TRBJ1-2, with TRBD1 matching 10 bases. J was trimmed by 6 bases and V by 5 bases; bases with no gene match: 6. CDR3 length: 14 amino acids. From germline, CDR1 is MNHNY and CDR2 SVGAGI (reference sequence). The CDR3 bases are TGTGCCAGCAGTCGGACAGGGGGGTCGGATGGCTACACCTTC. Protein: CASSRTGGSDGYTF.

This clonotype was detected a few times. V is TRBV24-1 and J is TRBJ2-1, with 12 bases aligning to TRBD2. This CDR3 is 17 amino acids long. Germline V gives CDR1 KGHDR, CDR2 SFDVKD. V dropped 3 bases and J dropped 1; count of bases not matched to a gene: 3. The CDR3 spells CATSDGLAGRSYNEQFF. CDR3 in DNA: TGTGCCACCAGTGATGGACTAGCGGGACGATCCTACAATGAGCAGTTCTTC.

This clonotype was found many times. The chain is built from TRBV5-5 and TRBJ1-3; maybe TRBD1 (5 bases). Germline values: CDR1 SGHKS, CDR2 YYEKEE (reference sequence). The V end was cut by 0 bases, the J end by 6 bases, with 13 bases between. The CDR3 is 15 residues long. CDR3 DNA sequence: TGTGCCAGCAGCTTGGGTGTGACGGACAAAAACACCATATATTTT. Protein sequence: CASSLGVTDKNTIYF.

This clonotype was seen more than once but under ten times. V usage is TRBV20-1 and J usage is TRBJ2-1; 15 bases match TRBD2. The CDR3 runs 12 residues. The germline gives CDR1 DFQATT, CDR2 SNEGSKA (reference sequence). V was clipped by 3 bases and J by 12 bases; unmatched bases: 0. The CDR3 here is CSARGLAGGQFF. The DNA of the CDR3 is TGCAGTGCTAGGGGACTAGCGGGGGGGCAGTTCTTC.

The CDR3 region has the DNA TGTGCCACCAGTGAAGGACTAGCTATTTCCTACAATGAGCAGTTCTTC. This codes for CATSEGLAISYNEQFF. This chain uses TRBV24-1 with TRBJ2-1, with TRBD2 matching 8 bases. This CDR3 contains 16 residues. Trimming took 4 bases from V and 1 from J; bases not matched to a gene: 5. Germline CDR1 KGHDR, CDR2 SFDVKD.

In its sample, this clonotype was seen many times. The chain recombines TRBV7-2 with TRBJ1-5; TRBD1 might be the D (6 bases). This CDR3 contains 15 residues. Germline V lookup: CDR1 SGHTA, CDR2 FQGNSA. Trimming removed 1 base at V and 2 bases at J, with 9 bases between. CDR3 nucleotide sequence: TGTGCCAGCAGCTTAGGAGGGGGAGGCAATCAGCCCCAGCATTTT. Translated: CASSLGGGGNQPQHF.

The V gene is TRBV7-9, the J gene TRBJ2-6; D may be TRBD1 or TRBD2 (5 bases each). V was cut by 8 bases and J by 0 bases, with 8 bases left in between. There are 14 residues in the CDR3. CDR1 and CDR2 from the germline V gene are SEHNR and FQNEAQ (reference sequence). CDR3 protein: CASGTLSGANVLTF. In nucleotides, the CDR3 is TGTGCCAGCGGGACCCTCTCTGGGGCCAACGTCCTGACTTTC. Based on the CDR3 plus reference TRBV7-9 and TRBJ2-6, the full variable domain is DTGVSQNPRHKITKRGQNVTFRCDPISEHNRLYWYRQTLGQGPEFLTYFQNEAQLEKSRLLSDRFSAERPKGSFSTLEIQRTEQGDSAMYLCASGTLSGANVLTFGAGSRLTVL.

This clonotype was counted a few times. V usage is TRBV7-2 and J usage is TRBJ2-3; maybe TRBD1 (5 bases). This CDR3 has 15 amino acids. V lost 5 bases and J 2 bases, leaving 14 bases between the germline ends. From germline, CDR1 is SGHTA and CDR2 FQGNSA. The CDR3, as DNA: TGTGCCAGCAGCCTTACAGGAACCCACACAGATACGCAGTATTTT. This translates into CASSLTGTHTDTQYF.

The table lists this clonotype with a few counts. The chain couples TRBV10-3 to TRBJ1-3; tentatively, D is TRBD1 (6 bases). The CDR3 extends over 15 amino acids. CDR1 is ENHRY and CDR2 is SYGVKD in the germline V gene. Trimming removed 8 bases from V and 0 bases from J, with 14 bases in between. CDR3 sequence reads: CAIGVRGVSGNTIYF. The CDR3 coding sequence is TGTGCCATCGGAGTCAGGGGTGTCTCTGGAAACACCATATATTTT.

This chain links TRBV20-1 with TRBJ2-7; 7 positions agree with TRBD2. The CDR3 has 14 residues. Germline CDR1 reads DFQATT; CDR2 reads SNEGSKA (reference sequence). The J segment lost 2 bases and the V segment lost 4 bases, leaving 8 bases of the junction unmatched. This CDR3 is CSAMAAGVAYEQYF. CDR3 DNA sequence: TGCAGTGCTATGGCTGCGGGAGTAGCCTACGAGCAGTACTTC.